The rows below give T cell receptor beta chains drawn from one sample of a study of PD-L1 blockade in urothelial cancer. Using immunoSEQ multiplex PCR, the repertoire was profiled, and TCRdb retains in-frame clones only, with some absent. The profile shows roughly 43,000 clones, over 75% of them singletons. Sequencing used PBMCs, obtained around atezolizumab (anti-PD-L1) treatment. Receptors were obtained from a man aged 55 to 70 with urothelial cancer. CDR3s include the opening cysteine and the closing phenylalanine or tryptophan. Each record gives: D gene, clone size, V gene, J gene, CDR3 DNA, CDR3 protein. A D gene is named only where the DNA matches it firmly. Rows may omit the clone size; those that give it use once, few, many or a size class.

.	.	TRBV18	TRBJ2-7	TGTGCCAGCTCACTACAGGGTGGCCCTGGCGACGAGCAGTACTTC	CASSLQGGPGDEQYF
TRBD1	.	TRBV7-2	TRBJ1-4	TGTGCCAGCAGCCCTGGGGACCGGGACAGGGTACAACTGTTTTTT	CASSPGDRDRVQLFF
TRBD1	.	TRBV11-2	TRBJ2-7	TGTGCCAGCAGCCTAACACAGGGGGAGTACGAGCAGTACTTC	CASSLTQGEYEQYF
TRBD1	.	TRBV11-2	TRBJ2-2	TGTGCCAGCAGCTTAGTTCGGACAGGCTGGACCGGGGAGCTGTTTTTT	CASSLVRTGWTGELFF
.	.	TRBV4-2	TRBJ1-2	TGTGCCAGCAGCCAAGATCCCGGGGGGGTTAATGGCTACACCTTC	CASSQDPGGVNGYTF
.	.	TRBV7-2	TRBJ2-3	TGTGCCAGCAGCTTAGACCCCCCGACGGGGGTGGGCACAGATACGCAGTATTTT	CASSLDPPTGVGTDTQYF
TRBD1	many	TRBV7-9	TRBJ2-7	TGTGCCAGCAGCTCCTTTTCCGGGACAGCCCCCTACGAGCAGTACTTC	CASSSFSGTAPYEQYF
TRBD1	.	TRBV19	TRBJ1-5	TGTGCCAGTAGTACGACAGGGGCCCTCAATCAGCCCCAGCATTTT	CASSTTGALNQPQHF
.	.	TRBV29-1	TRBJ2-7	TGCAGCGCGGCGTGGGACTGGGCCTACGAGCAGTACTTC	CSAAWDWAYEQYF
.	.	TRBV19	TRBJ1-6	TGTGCCAGTAGGCAACAGGGAGATAATTCACCCCTCCACTTT	CASRQQGDNSPLHF
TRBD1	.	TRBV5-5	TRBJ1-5	TGTGCCAGCAGCTCCGGGACAGACTATCAGCCCCAGCATTTT	CASSSGTDYQPQHF
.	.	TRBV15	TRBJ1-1	TGTGCCACCAGCCGGCGGCAGGGAGATTGGAGGGGCGCTGAAGCTTTCTTT	CATSRRQGDWRGAEAFF
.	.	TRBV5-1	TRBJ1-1	TGCGCCAGCAGACAGGGCTTGAACACTGAAGCTTTCTTT	CASRQGLNTEAFF
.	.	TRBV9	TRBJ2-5	TGTGCCAGCAGCGTTGGCCCAGGACAAGAGACCCAGTACTTC	CASSVGPGQETQYF
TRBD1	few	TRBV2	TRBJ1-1	TGTGCCAGCAGTGTACAGGGGGGGGGCACTGAAGCTTTCTTT	CASSVQGGGTEAFF
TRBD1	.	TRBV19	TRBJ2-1	TGTGCCAGTCAGCAGGGGGCTCACTCCTACAATGAGCAGTTCTTC	CASQQGAHSYNEQFF
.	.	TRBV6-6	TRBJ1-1	TGTGCCAGCAGTTATTCTACAGGGTTTACTGAAGCTTTCTTT	CASSYSTGFTEAFF
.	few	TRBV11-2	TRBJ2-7	TGTGCCAGCAGCCTGTGGAGTGAGGACGAGCAGTACTTC	CASSLWSEDEQYF